This T cell receptor beta chain was identified during a study of T cells in Graves' hyperthyroidism and ophthalmopathy. Study as a whole: Upon initial diagnosis and before any treatment, peripheral blood was collected.

This clonotype has more than one count but fewer than ten. The antigen remains unidentified. Ophthalmopathy in the patients scored at least 3 on Clinical Activity Score and at least 4 on NOSPECS grade, lasting under 3 months. Study-level points and caveats: Most thyroid clonotypes expanded above 0.001 were also detected in blood. Ophthalmopathy and stable hyperthyroidism were separated by a 13 V-J model.

Researchers amplified the TCR beta CDR3 regions from RNA transcripts. The TCR CDR3 was amplified in a first-round RT-PCR using the HTBI primer set. Via MiXCR, TCRdb re-called the multiplex PCR reads, giving one row per CDR3 protein. Here the sample spans a few hundred thousand distinct CDR3 sequences, approximately 16% being singletons. The sample was blood. This TCR derives from a woman in her thirties with Graves' ophthalmopathy.

CDR3 coding DNA: TGTGCCAGCAGTTACTCGATCTTCCGCCGGGGGCTCTGGGGCTACACCTTC. Translation gives CASSYSIFRRGLWGYTF. The chain links TRBV6-5 to TRBJ1-2, with a possible D match to TRBD1 (6 bases). Germline CDR1 and CDR2: MNHEY and SVGAGI. This CDR3 has 17 residues. Trimming shortened V by 0 bases and J by 8 bases, and 22 bases separated the two germline ends.